A single TCR beta chain is shown here with its context. This PCR relied on a set of 60 Vbeta primers and 13 Jbeta primers. Generated by immunoSEQ multiplex PCR, the TCRdb table keeps only in-frame clones and is missing some. The data contain 150,000 to 200,000 clones, just under 80% of them seen just once; the ten biggest clones take up 4.5% to 7.5%. These data belong to a study of cytomegalovirus exposure and HLA in healthy donors. Overall study: From 150 million to 200 million T cells, an earlier analysis saw approximately 110 million unique TCR beta sequences.

The CDR3 contains 13 residues. CDR1 is SGHNT and CDR2 is YYREEE in the germline V gene (reference sequence). The ends were cut back, 5 bases at V and 7 bases at J, with 13 bases in the middle. The sequencing sample was made of PBMCs. This chain joins TRBV5-4 and TRBJ2-1, with TRBD1 as a possible D gene (6 bases). This TCR was sampled from a young woman in good health and CMV-seropositive. For the CDR3, the DNA is TGTGCCAGCAGACGACAGGCGGGTAATGAGCAGTTCTTC. It codes for CASRRQAGNEQFF.